This T cell receptor beta chain derives from a study of shared T cell receptors in the human thymus. V dropped 3 bases and J dropped 3 bases, with 9 bases sitting between them. The CDR3 covers 13 residues. The germline V gene encodes CDR1 SGDLS and CDR2 YYNGEE. Clones were read by immunoSEQ multiplex PCR, and TCRdb kept only the in-frame ones, dropping some. The sample gives 550,000 to 800,000 clones, approximately 85% of which show up once; 0.008% to 0.011% is in the top ten. The sample also formed part of further work on human thymus T cells.

V and J are TRBV9 and TRBJ1-1; the D is unclear. Sequencing was carried out using thymocytes. The origin of this receptor is a girl under two years old with a congenital heart defect. In DNA, the CDR3 is TGTGCCAGCAGCGCATCGCAGGACACTGAAGCTTTCTTT. Amino acid sequence: CASSASQDTEAFF.